This entry lists 18 T cell receptor beta chains sequenced from one sample in a study of CD8+CD57+ T cells in acquired aplastic anemia. Genomic DNA templated the TCR beta VDJ and CDR3 profiling. TCRdb ran MiXCR on the reads and lists one entry per CDR3 protein. The sample lists hundreds of thousands of distinct CDR3 sequences; 55% to 70% were seen once. Specimen: sorted CD4+, CD8+, or CD8+CD57+ T cells (not recorded which) from PBMCs. Every receptor here comes from a human donor in good health, serving as a control.

CDR3 amino acids: CASSPGGVTAREQYF. The CDR3 DNA follows: TGTGCCAGCAGCCCAGGCGGGGTAACCGCCCGGGAGCAGTATTTT. This rearrangement joins TRBV7-9 to TRBJ2-3, with D tentatively TRBD2 (6 bases). Germline V CDR1 and CDR2: SEHNR, FQNEAQ (reference sequence). The CDR3 consists of 15 residues. Trimming stripped 5 bases from V and 11 bases from J, with 23 bases between. The full variable domain, with the rest looked up from reference TRBV7-9 and TRBJ2-3, is DTGVSQNPRHKITKRGQNVTFRCDPISEHNRLYWYRQTLGQGPEFLTYFQNEAQLEKSRLLSDRFSAERPKGSFSTLEIQRTEQGDSAMYLCASSPGGVTAREQYFGPGTRLTVL.

The sample holds many counts of this clonotype. The V call is TRBV2, the J call TRBJ2-6; 10 bases line up with TRBD1. Germline V CDR1 and CDR2: SNHLY, FYNNEI. This CDR3 region has 17 residues. V was pared by 7 bases and J by 2 bases, with 8 bases of the junction left unmatched. The CDR3 bases are TGTGCCAGCATAATCGGGACAGGGGTGCCTGGGGCCAACGTCCTGACTTTC. Its translation: CASIIGTGVPGANVLTF.

As DNA, the CDR3 is TGTGCCAGCAGCTATCGCCGGTCGGGCACCGGGGAGCTGTTTTTT. Amino acid sequence: CASSYRRSGTGELFF. The chain recombines TRBV5-8 with TRBJ2-2; D is unresolved. This CDR3 spans 15 amino acids. From germline, CDR1 is SGHTS and CDR2 YDEGEE. With 3 bases removed from V and 4 bases from J, the gap between germline ends came to 13 bases. Full variable domain (remainder filled in from reference TRBV5-8 and TRBJ2-2): EAGVTQSPTHLIKTRGQQATLRCSPISGHTSVYWYQQALGLGLQFLLWYDEGEERNRGNFPPRFSGRQFPNYSSELNVNALELEDSALYLCASSYRRSGTGELFFGEGSRLTVL.

V usage is TRBV10-3 and J usage is TRBJ1-2, with D unresolved. Between the trimmed V and J ends, which lost 0 bases and 4 bases, there was a span of 15 bases. This CDR3 comprises 16 residues. Germline CDR1 reads ENHRY; CDR2 reads SYGVKD. DNA of the CDR3: TGTGCCATCAGTGAGTCGCGCCGGGAACGGGGCTATGGCTACACCTTC. Translation gives CAISESRRERGYGYTF.

As for this clonotype: A read error is possible here, since a much larger clone lies one base away. V usage is TRBV5-1 and J usage is TRBJ1-4, with D perhaps matching TRBD1 (5 bases). The CDR3 has 15 amino acids. Germline V gene data show CDR1 as SGHRS and CDR2 as YFSETQ. V lost 4 bases to trimming and J lost 2 bases, with 12 bases between them. The CDR3 nucleotides read TGCGCCAGCAGCCTCTATCGGGGGACTAATGAAAAACTGTTTTTT. Its translation is CASSLYRGTNEKLFF.

This clonotype has just a few counts. The junction departs from the called germline gene at one end, perhaps through a read error. The chain is built from TRBV7-6 and TRBJ2-7; a weak D match, TRBD1 (6 bases). The CDR3 is 13 residues long. Germline assignment: CDR1 SGHVS and CDR2 FNYEAQ. CDR3 nucleotide sequence: TGTGCCAGCGACGCCAGGGGTTCCTCCGAGCAGTACTTC. Translating it yields CASDARGSSEQYF.

Concerning this clonotype: It is likely a read error, because the conserved phenylalanine at the end of the CDR3 is missing. The CDR3 reads CASSRTYDAYEQYL. In DNA, the CDR3 is TGTGCCAGCAGTCGGACATACGACGCCTACGAGCAGTACCTC. The V and J genes are TRBV10-3 and TRBJ2-7, with D possibly being TRBD1 (5 bases). CDR3 length equals 14 residues. Germline values: CDR1 ENHRY, CDR2 SYGVKD.

This clonotype was seen only a few times. Compared with germline, one end of the junction differs, possibly owing to a read error. The rearrangement uses TRBV24-1 and TRBJ2-1; 9 positions agree with TRBD1. Germline V CDR1 and CDR2: KGHDR, SFDVKD. This CDR3 has 17 residues. The DNA for the CDR3 is TGTGCCACTAGTGAGACAATCCGGGACAGGGAGTACAATGAGCAGTTCTTC. This gives the protein CATSETIRDREYNEQFF.

This clonotype appeared many times. The genes are TRBV5-4 and TRBJ2-1; 8 bases line up with TRBD2. CDR3 length: 15 residues. Per the germline V gene, CDR1 is SGHNT and CDR2 is YYREEE (reference sequence). The junction had 6 bases not matched to a gene; V was cut back by 4 bases and J by 3 bases. The CDR3 loop reads CASSAGLGDYNEQFF. The DNA of the CDR3 is TGTGCCAGCAGCGCGGGACTAGGGGACTACAATGAGCAGTTCTTC. The full variable domain, with the rest looked up from reference TRBV5-4 and TRBJ2-1, is ETGVTQSPTHLIKTRGQQVTLRCSSQSGHNTVSWYQQALGQGPQFIFQYYREEENGRGNFPPRFSGLQFPNYSSELNVNALELDDSALYLCASSAGLGDYNEQFFGPGTRLTVL.

The sample holds a few counts of this clonotype. This chain connects TRBV5-1 to TRBJ2-3; unclear D gene. Germline V gives CDR1 SGHRS, CDR2 YFSETQ. Trimming removed 3 bases at V and 2 bases at J, with 4 bases between. The CDR3 sequence is 12 residues long. CDR3 protein: CASSYDTDTQYF. The CDR3 DNA reads as TGCGCCAGCAGCTACGACACAGATACGCAGTATTTT.

Many counts were recorded for this clonotype. The chain links TRBV7-8 to TRBJ2-7; possible D gene TRBD2, 5 bases. V lost 5 bases, J lost 2 bases, and 13 bases lay in between. Germline CDR1 SGHVS, CDR2 FQNEAQ. This CDR3 has 14 residues. The CDR3 sequence is CASSPRDGAYEQYF. DNA of the CDR3: TGTGCCAGCAGCCCCCGGGATGGCGCCTACGAGCAGTACTTC.

The chain combines TRBV2 with TRBJ2-7, with unresolved D. CDR1 is SNHLY and CDR2 is FYNNEI in the germline V gene. The CDR3 sequence is 13 residues long. V lost 6 bases to trimming and J lost 8 bases, with 17 bases between them. The CDR3 protein is CASRDGVAPQQYF. The CDR3 DNA follows: TGTGCCAGCAGGGACGGCGTCGCCCCGCAGCAGTACTTC.

The V call is TRBV7-8, the J call TRBJ1-3; 7 bases match TRBD1. CDR1 is SGHVS, CDR2 FQNEAQ, per germline. Trimming removed 5 bases from V and 2 bases from J; junction bases left unmatched: 9. The CDR3 is made up of 16 amino acids. The CDR3 DNA follows: TGTGCCAGCAGCCTATTGACAGGGCCTACTGGAAACACCATATATTTT. Encoded protein: CASSLLTGPTGNTIYF.

The chain couples TRBV10-3 to TRBJ2-3; D uncertain. V dropped 4 bases and J dropped 1 base, with 6 bases sitting between them. The CDR3 totals 13 residues. Germline V gene data show CDR1 as ENHRY and CDR2 as SYGVKD. The CDR3 sequence is CAISGLGTDTQYF. The CDR3 DNA reads as TGTGCCATCAGTGGGCTCGGCACAGATACGCAGTATTTT.

This chain links TRBV7-6 with TRBJ1-3; no clear D gene. This CDR3 region has 12 residues. Trimming took off 0 bases at V and 6 bases at J, with 3 bases between the two ends. The V gene's germline CDR1 is SGHVS and CDR2 FNYEAQ. The CDR3 loop reads CASSLATNTIYF. CDR3 DNA sequence: TGTGCCAGCAGCTTAGCCACAAACACCATATATTTT.

The V and J genes are TRBV9 and TRBJ1-1; the match to TRBD1 covers 7 bases. Germline V CDR1 and CDR2: SGDLS, YYNGEE. With 0 bases clipped from V and 7 bases from J, the junction kept 24 bases outside the gene matches. This CDR3 is 20 amino acids long. The CDR3 is CASSVASRAYNEQGEGEAFF. CDR3 nucleotide sequence: TGTGCCAGCAGCGTAGCTAGCAGAGCCTACAATGAGCAGGGGGAAGGTGAAGCTTTCTTT.

A word on this clonotype: Lacking the conserved final phenylalanine or tryptophan, this CDR3 likely reflects a read error. The rearrangement joins TRBV29-1 to TRBJ1-2; 7 bases align to TRBD1. The germline V gene encodes CDR1 SQVTM and CDR2 ANQGSEA. V lost 6 bases and J lost 5; bases outside the gene matches: 9. The CDR3 runs to 13 residues. The chain's CDR3 is CSVPRTGEYGYTL. CDR3 nucleotide sequence: TGCAGCGTACCAAGGACAGGCGAATATGGCTACACCCTC.

This clonotype was picked up many times. The chain links TRBV9 to TRBJ2-5, with 7 nucleotides matching TRBD2. After removal of 4 bases from V and 5 bases from J, the junction contained 14 bases not matched to a gene. The CDR3 totals 16 residues. Germline loops: CDR1 SGDLS, CDR2 YYNGEE. CDR3 amino acids: CASSSRSGWEGETQYF. The CDR3 bases are TGTGCCAGCAGCTCCCGGTCTGGCTGGGAGGGCGAGACCCAGTACTTC.